Included here is one TCR beta chain sequence, with context. Its antigen remains unknown. The data were taken from a study of tumor-infiltrating lymphocytes in primary liver carcinoma. Germline-derived CDR1 and CDR2 are SGHAT and FQDESV (reference sequence). The CDR3 length is 16 residues. Trimming left V 5 bases short and J 3 bases short, with 17 bases between. A constant-region primer primed TCR beta cDNA synthesis from 500 ng of total RNA. Generation of the TCR beta libraries relied on three nested multiplex PCR rounds using slightly modified ARM-PCR. Both of the initial two PCR rounds ran for nine to eleven cycles and employed TRBV1-TRBV30 forward primers alongside a C-beta reverse primer. One entry per CDR3 protein results from TCRdb running MiXCR on the multiplex PCR reads. In the table there are more than 70,000 distinct CDR3 sequences, approximately 69% of which are singletons. Co-extracting RNA and DNA was done with 20-30 mg of unsorted bulk tissue as input. Patients were treatment-naive with chronic HBV infection.

Points from the study as a whole: For tumor-adjacent and tumor-blood pairs, overlap was less than that seen for tumor region pairs.

The rearrangement uses TRBV11-1 and TRBJ2-1, with D perhaps TRBD2 (5 bases). The sample was tumor-adjacent normal liver tissue. This sequence originates from a man aged 35-49 years with primary liver carcinoma and hepatitis B virus infection. The CDR3 nucleotides read TGTGCCAGCAGCCTATCGGAGAGGGCGTACTACAATGAGCAGTTCTTC. Translation gives CASSLSERAYYNEQFF.